These T cell receptor beta chains were read from a single sample in a study of blood T cell repertoires in COVID-19. Clones were sequenced by immunoSEQ multiplex PCR, and TCRdb holds only the in-frame ones, with some missing. Of some 210,000 clones listed, roughly four fifths are singletons. Sequencing input: PBMCs or T cells enriched from blood (not recorded which). The receptors shown here come from a man aged 40-49 years who had recovered from COVID-19. The CDR3 runs from the conserved cysteine through the conserved F or W. D genes are given only for firm matches. Clone size is not always given. Where it is, it says once, few, many or a class for expanded clones.

J gene | D gene | V gene | clone size | CDR3 DNA | CDR3 protein
TRBJ1-2 | NA | TRBV27 | NA | TGTGCCAGCAGTTTAAACGGAGCTAACTATGGCTACACCTTC | CASSLNGANYGYTF
TRBJ2-7 | TRBD1 | TRBV30 | NA | TGTGCCTGGTCGAGGGACAGGGGGACCTACGAGCAGTACTTC | CAWSRDRGTYEQYF
TRBJ1-5 | NA | TRBV9 | few | TGTGCCAGCAGCGTCTCGACAGGACACAATCAGCCCCAGCATTTT | CASSVSTGHNQPQHF
TRBJ1-3 | NA | TRBV29-1 | NA | TGCAGCGTTGATGACAGGAGCTCTGGAAACACCATATATTTT | CSVDDRSSGNTIYF
TRBJ1-1 | NA | TRBV5-1 | NA | TGCGCCAGCAGCCCGCGGGGGGACACTGAAGCTTTCTTT | CASSPRGDTEAFF
TRBJ2-5 | TRBD2 | TRBV9 | NA | TGTGCCAGCAGCGTAGGGTCGGGGGGAGAGACCCAGTACTTC | CASSVGSGGETQYF
TRBJ2-3 | TRBD2 | TRBV3-1/TRBV3-2 | NA | TGTGCCAGCAGCCAAGACGGGAGGGCCACAGATACGCAGTATTTT | CASSQDGRATDTQYF
TRBJ2-1 | NA | TRBV3-1/TRBV3-2 | NA | TGTGCCAGCAGCCAAAATGCGGGTTCCTCCTACAATGAGCAGTTCTTC | CASSQNAGSSYNEQFF
TRBJ2-7 | NA | TRBV20-1 | once | TGCAGTGCTAGTAGGCTTGGTCGCGGGACGAACTACGAGCAGTACTTC | CSASRLGRGTNYEQYF
TRBJ2-7 | TRBD2 | TRBV4-2 | few | TGTGCCAGCAGCCAAGCTTCTAGCGGGAGTGGGGAGCAGTACTTC | CASSQASSGSGEQYF
TRBJ2-2 | NA | TRBV6-5 | few | TGTGCCAGCAGCGCCGGACTCTACACCGGGGAGCTGTTTTTT | CASSAGLYTGELFF
TRBJ1-2 | NA | TRBV6-5 | NA | TGTGCCAGCAGTAGGGGGACAACCTATGGCTACACCTTC | CASSRGTTYGYTF
TRBJ2-2 | NA | TRBV5-4 | NA | TGTGCCAGCAGCTTGGGCGGCGGGTCGAACACCGGGGAGCTGTTTTTT | CASSLGGGSNTGELFF
TRBJ2-6 | NA | TRBV27 | NA | TGTGCCAGCAGTTTATCGAGCTCTGGGGCCAACGTCCTGACTTTC | CASSLSSSGANVLTF
TRBJ2-2 | NA | TRBV27 | NA | TGTGCCAGCAGTCCAACCGCGGCGGGCACCGGGGAGCTGTTTTTT | CASSPTAAGTGELFF
TRBJ2-3 | TRBD2 | TRBV19 | NA | TGTGCCAGTAGTAGGACTAGCGAGCCCTTTGATACGCAGTATTTT | CASSRTSEPFDTQYF
TRBJ2-3 | NA | TRBV19 | NA | TGTGCCAGTAGTATGGAGGGGGCGGGAGATACGCAGTATTTT | CASSMEGAGDTQYF
TRBJ2-7 | NA | TRBV5-4 | few | TGTGCCAGCAGCTTGGTCCACAGTTACGAGCAGTACTTC | CASSLVHSYEQYF
TRBJ2-4 | NA | TRBV20-1 | NA | TGCAGTGCTAGAACCAGAAACATTCAGTACTTC | CSARTRNIQYF
TRBJ1-3 | NA | TRBV29-1 | once | TGCAGCGTCCCTCTAGGGGACACCATATATTTT | CSVPLGDTIYF
TRBJ2-5 | TRBD1 | TRBV11-2 | NA | TGTGCCAGCAGCTTAGTGGGACAGGCTTACCAAGAGACCCAGTACTTC | CASSLVGQAYQETQYF
TRBJ2-7 | NA | TRBV7-9 | NA | TGTGCCAGCAGCTTTGGGCCCGAGCAGTACTTC | CASSFGPEQYF
TRBJ2-7 | TRBD1 | TRBV5-1 | NA | TGCGCCAGCAGCTTAACGGGACAGGGAACCGAGCAGTACTTC | CASSLTGQGTEQYF
TRBJ1-6 | NA | TRBV7-5 | NA | TGTGTCAGAAGCTTAGATCGGGTCCTTGAAGATTCACCCCTCCACTTT | CVRSLDRVLEDSPLHF
TRBJ1-1 | NA | TRBV6-5 | NA | TGTGCCAGCAGAAAGACTACGGGAACGAGGGAAGCTTTCTTT | CASRKTTGTREAFF
TRBJ1-1 | NA | TRBV7-6 | many | TGTGCCAGCAGCTCCCCGGCCAGGGGTTTTATGAACACTGAAGCTTTCTTT | CASSSPARGFMNTEAFF
TRBJ1-6 | NA | TRBV9 | NA | TGTGCCAGCAGCGTAGGGCAGGGAGGTTCACCCCTCCACTTT | CASSVGQGGSPLHF
TRBJ2-3 | NA | TRBV6-5 | NA | TGTGCCAGCAGGGGGCCAAGCACAGATACGCAGTATTTT | CASRGPSTDTQYF
TRBJ2-5 | TRBD2 | TRBV3-1/TRBV3-2 | NA | TGTGCCAGCAGCCAAGTCCTAGCGGGAGGGCCCGAGCAAGAGACCCAGTACTTC | CASSQVLAGGPEQETQYF
TRBJ1-4 | NA | TRBV6-1 | NA | TGTGCCAGCAGTGAGCCGGGACTTCAACTGTTTTTT | CASSEPGLQLFF
TRBJ1-6 | NA | TRBV7-9 | NA | TGTGCCAGCAGCCGGGACATAAATTCACCCCTCCACTTT | CASSRDINSPLHF
TRBJ1-2 | TRBD1 | TRBV30 | NA | TGTGCCTGGAGTAGACAGGGGCTTAACTATGGCTACACCTTC | CAWSRQGLNYGYTF
TRBJ2-1 | TRBD2 | TRBV9 | NA | TGTGCCAGCAGCGAGGGACTAGTGTACAATGAGCAGTTCTTC | CASSEGLVYNEQFF
TRBJ1-2 | NA | TRBV6-1 | NA | TGTGCCAGCAGTGAGCTCGGGGTAGGCGGCTACACCTTC | CASSELGVGGYTF
TRBJ2-1 | TRBD2 | TRBV3-1/TRBV3-2 | NA | TGTGCCAGCAGCCAAGAGCGGGGGTCCTACAATGAGCAGTTCTTC | CASSQERGSYNEQFF
TRBJ1-2 | NA | TRBV9 | NA | TGTGCCAGCAGCGCGACAGGTACTGGCTACACCTTC | CASSATGTGYTF
TRBJ1-4 | NA | TRBV14 | NA | TGTGCCAGCAGCCAAGCAGGAGGGAATCCAGAAAAACTGTTTTTT | CASSQAGGNPEKLFF
TRBJ2-3 | NA | TRBV7-9 | few | TGTGCCACCTTACTAGCAGATACGCAGTATTTT | CATLLADTQYF
TRBJ2-3 | NA | TRBV24-1 | NA | TGTGCCACCAGTGATGACTGGAGGGGCGCAGATACGCAGTATTTT | CATSDDWRGADTQYF
TRBJ1-3 | NA | TRBV10-3 | NA | TGTGCCATCAGTGACAGGGCGACCTCTGGAAACACCATATATTTT | CAISDRATSGNTIYF
TRBJ1-2 | NA | TRBV10-1 | NA | TGCGCCAGGATTAAGGGAGAGGAGGGCTACACCTTC | CARIKGEEGYTF
TRBJ2-5 | TRBD1 | TRBV24-1 | NA | TGTGCCACCAGTGATCCCGGACAGGCGGAGACCCAGTACTTC | CATSDPGQAETQYF
TRBJ2-1 | NA | TRBV10-1 | NA | TGCGCCAGCAGTCTAACGCAAGCATACAATGAGCAGTTCTTC | CASSLTQAYNEQFF
TRBJ2-5 | NA | TRBV5-4 | NA | TGTGCCAGCACCCGGAGGAGCGGGACCCTTAGGGGGTACCAAGAGACCCAGTACTTC | CASTRRSGTLRGYQETQYF
TRBJ2-7 | TRBD2 | TRBV6-1 | NA | TGTGCCAGCAGTGACTTTAGCGGGGGGGCCGGAACCTACGAGCAGTACTTC | CASSDFSGGAGTYEQYF
TRBJ1-2 | NA | TRBV10-1 | NA | TGCGCCAGCAGTGACAGGGGAATATCTGGCTACACCTTC | CASSDRGISGYTF
TRBJ1-2 | NA | TRBV7-2 | NA | TGTGCCAGCAGCTTACTACCCTCTCCTAACTATGGCTACACCTTC | CASSLLPSPNYGYTF
TRBJ1-2 | TRBD1 | TRBV12-5 | few | TGTGCTAGTGGTTTGGTGGGGACAGCAGGAATGAGGACTAACTATGGCTACACCTTC | CASGLVGTAGMRTNYGYTF